The 3 T cell receptor beta chains below come from one sample, sequenced in a study of type 1 regulatory T cells. No antigens are known for them. General study results and limits: Tr1 cells had a more restricted TCR repertoire than non-Tr1 cells.

TCRdb analysed the reads with MiXCR anew, one entry per CDR3 protein. The data hold 65,000 to 80,000 distinct CDR3 sequences, with roughly 20% observed a single time. Sequenced material: cultured type 1 regulatory T (Tr1) cells, either the whole culture or a sorted fraction (not recorded which). The receptors derive from a human donor in good health.

This clonotype was counted only a few times. V and J are TRBV10-3 and TRBJ2-7; 9 nucleotides agree with TRBD2. There are 14 residues in the CDR3. Germline lookup yields CDR1 ENHRY and CDR2 SYGVKD. The trim removed 10 bases at V and 3 bases at J, leaving 10 bases unmatched. CDR3: CATRGSREGYEQYF. The DNA of the CDR3 is TGTGCCACCAGGGGGTCGCGGGAGGGCTACGAGCAGTACTTC.

The chain joins TRBV9 to TRBJ1-3, with a possible D match to TRBD1 (6 bases). With 0 bases removed from V and 9 bases from J, the gap between germline ends came to 7 bases. Per the germline V gene, CDR1 is SGDLS and CDR2 is YYNGEE. This CDR3 region has 12 residues. The CDR3 region has the DNA TGTGCCAGCAGCGTAGAGGACAGCACCATATATTTT. Its translation is CASSVEDSTIYF.

V usage is TRBV7-2 and J usage is TRBJ2-5; unclear D gene. Per the germline V gene, CDR1 is SGHTA and CDR2 is FQGNSA. Trimming shortened V by 3 bases and J by 2 bases, and 7 bases separated the two germline ends. The CDR3 totals 13 residues. The CDR3 DNA reads as TGTGCCAGCAGCTTGTCAAATCAAGAGACCCAGTACTTC. This gives the protein CASSLSNQETQYF.